A single T cell receptor beta chain is shown here with its context. The antigen this receptor binds is unknown. Base-call qualities are not available, and no considerably larger clone is one nucleotide away. To demonstrate the VDJtools post-analysis software, the study profiled TCR beta repertoires from the peripheral blood of about a dozen young patients with multiple sclerosis. Multiple sclerosis patients were children and adolescents aged roughly 6 to 16 years. The source of the sample is a study of post-analysis software for immune sequencing data (dated by TCRdb to about 2015). For context, the study as a whole: Disease courses on record covered relapsing-remitting, secondary progressive and progressive-relapsing multiple sclerosis, though some patients had no subtype annotation. The multiple sclerosis patient repertoires were compared with around ten previously published healthy control repertoires from donors aged about 6 to 25 years. A subset of samples was prepared in parallel using single-end sample barcoding, then pooled and co-amplified after Illumina adapter ligation.

Receptors were amplified or captured by PCR. The listed sequencing device is Illumina HiSeq 2500. Unique molecular identifiers were incorporated into TCR beta cDNA libraries to reduce PCR and sequencing biases. Per 1 to 10 million input T cells, around 500,000 cDNA molecules were obtained, such that each molecule approximated one T cell. The patient libraries were prepared and sequenced using the same protocol as the earlier healthy control dataset. Samples belonging to the same batch were prepared together, multiplexed and sequenced on a shared HiSeq lane. Concerning the study's data processing: Raw barcoded reads were processed with MIGEC, discarding single-read molecular identifier groups before consensus assembly and CDR3 extraction. VDJtools was used for post-analysis of the clonotype tables, with diversity normalized by down-sampling every dataset to the smallest sample size. Repertoire overlap clustering matched CDR3 amino acid but not nucleotide sequences to correct batch-related cross-sample contamination. TCRdb itself trimmed the public reads at Q25 with fastp, ran MiXCR and retained productive beta chains. Here each entry gathers all rows of one CDR3 protein and keeps the most common genes and DNA. The V and J calls follow TCRdb's processing rather than the paper's. The sample table holds roughly 730,000 distinct CDR3 sequences, of which roughly 27% were seen once. The ten largest clones add up to approximately 0.55% of the sample.

Beyond this particular receptor, the publication reports: Multiple sclerosis patients had significantly lower normalized Chao1 diversity than controls, a result that suggests substantial peripheral T-cell clonal expansion. When samples were clustered directly using the F measure, samples prepared in the same batch co-clustered strongly, which prompted a batch-effect correction. The control group was slightly older than the multiple sclerosis patient group.

The sample was blood. This TCR was recovered from a girl aged 10 to 17 with multiple sclerosis.

The sequenced DNA is TGTGCCAGCAGCGTATGGGACAGAGAGAACTATGGCTACACCTTC. This gives the protein CASSVWDRENYGYTF. The chain is assembled from TRBV9 and TRBJ1-2; a stretch of 7 junction bases matches TRBD1. V and J are trimmed by 1 base and 2 bases, and the gene matches miss 5 bases of the junction. The CDR3 sequence holds 15 residues, the cysteine and phenylalanine included. Only the CDR3 DNA stays, 45 bases, in frame from base 1. CDR1 and CDR2 were assigned from the germline V gene as SGDLS and YYNGEE.